The 6 T cell receptor beta chains below all came from one sample that was sequenced in a study of T cell responses to AZD1222 COVID-19 vaccine (dated by TCRdb to the early 2020s). Library construction relied on the immunoSEQ multiplex PCR assay. TCRdb took this table from immuneACCESS and kept in-frame rearrangements with V and J called. Such tables lack part of the clones; where checked against another copy, unresolved V genes explain under half of the gap, and the rest is unexplained. In this sample the table shows some 100,000 clones, about 90% of which occur a single time. Roughly 10% of the sample rests with the top ten. The time point label corresponds to: about 28 days (+/-7) after the second vaccine dose. The sequencing used peripheral blood, collected 28 days after the second AZD1222 dose. These receptors originate from an adult who received the AZD1222 COVID-19 vaccine.

The V call is TRBV10-3, the J call TRBJ1-2; 7 nucleotides match TRBD1. The CDR3 has 12 amino acids. Trimming cost V 6 bases and J 2 bases; bases outside gene matches: 0. Germline CDR1 ENHRY, CDR2 SYGVKD. DNA of the CDR3: TGTGCCATCAGGGACAGGAACTATGGCTACACCTTC. Its translation: CAIRDRNYGYTF.

This rearrangement joins TRBV18 to TRBJ2-1; tentative D call: TRBD1 (6 bases). The germline V and J ends were trimmed by 4 bases and 10 bases, with 20 bases remaining between them. The CDR3 loop spans 15 amino acids. Germline V gene sequence: CDR1 KGHSH, CDR2 LQKENI. CDR3 loop: CASSRSTGLLGEQFF. DNA of the CDR3: TGTGCCAGCTCACGGTCGACAGGATTACTGGGGGAGCAGTTCTTC. Full variable domain (outside the CDR3, taken from reference TRBV18 and TRBJ2-1): NAGVMQNPRHLVRRRGQEARLRCSPMKGHSHVYWYRQLPEEGLKFMVYLQKENIIDESGMPKERFSAEFPKEGPSILRIQQVVRGDSAAYFCASSRSTGLLGEQFFGPGTRLTVL.

This chain links TRBV7-8 with TRBJ2-7; tentative D call: TRBD2 (6 bases). CDR3 length: 12 residues. The V gene's germline CDR1 is SGHVS and CDR2 FQNEAQ. V was clipped by 5 bases and J by 6 bases, with 11 bases between them. The CDR3 is CASSPGVGEQYF. The DNA of the CDR3 is TGTGCCAGCAGCCCGGGGGTGGGCGAGCAGTACTTC.

The chain joins TRBV4-3 to TRBJ2-2; D is unresolved. CDR1 is LGHNA and CDR2 is YSLEER in the germline V gene. V was pared by 6 bases and J by 1 base, with 9 bases between. CDR3 length: 14 residues. Here the CDR3 DNA reads TGCGCCAGCAGGGAACTGGGGAACACCGGGGAGCTGTTTTTT. This codes for CASRELGNTGELFF.

The chain combines TRBV5-4 with TRBJ1-2; a possible D gene is TRBD1 (5 bases). V was shortened by 4 bases and J by 5 bases, with 12 bases between the two germline ends. CDR1 SGHNT and CDR2 YYREEE come from the germline V gene (reference sequence). The CDR3 totals 13 residues. The CDR3 is CASSERQTYGYTF. The CDR3 DNA reads TGTGCCAGCAGCGAACGACAGACATATGGCTACACCTTC.

The chain carries TRBV21-1 and TRBJ2-1; the table's D call of TRBD2 was not tested on the DNA. TRBV21-1 is a pseudogene locus. This CDR3 is built from 16 residues. The CDR3 nucleotides read TGTGCCAGCAGCAAGGGGCGGGAGGGGACCTACAATGAGCAGTTCTTC. Its protein is CASSKGREGTYNEQFF.